The sequence of this T cell receptor beta chain was determined in a study of shared clonotypes between healthy human individuals (dated by TCRdb to 2020 to 2022). Regarding the research as a whole: The cohort included a few men and two women between 18 and 49 years of age. For each donor, CD4 naive and CD4 memory were each given three plates, CD8 naive was given two plates, and CD8 memory was given one plate. The study deeply sequenced blood TCR repertoires of several healthy adults to estimate repertoire size and the extent of clonotype sharing between individuals. To increase sequencing depth and limit assay-specific biases, different laboratories used diverse techniques to prepare libraries and sequence TCR repertoires. Leukapheresis yielded between about 0.85 and 10 billion PBMCs per donor. The paper's findings and limits, for the study overall: Pairwise subsampling indicated that sequencing depth was expected to affect the degree of clonotype sharing among donors. Sampling was restricted to blood, and TCR repertoires in tissue are likely to differ from TCR repertoires in blood. Compared with non-shared clonotypes, clonotypes shared by all four sorted-subset donors had higher generation probabilities. Rarefaction of sorted-subset datasets indicated incomplete sequencing despite the large sequencing depth. Estimated clonotype richness was generally larger for naive than for memory subsets. The genetic and exposure-history diversity represented was limited by the small number of donors. Across four donors, about 4.5% of naive CD4, approximately 4% of naive CD8, 2% to 2.5% of memory CD4, and 0.4% to 0.45% of memory CD8 clonotypes were shared.

CD8 naive samples were obtained by positive selection for CCR7 among CD45RO-negative cells, yielding a CD45RA+CCR7+ population from which TemRA cells were excluded. Donors were healthy HIV-negative adults with no recently reported acute infections or vaccinations. Every donor was a Caucasian adult living in Nashville, Tennessee, USA. After blood collection by leukapheresis, PBMCs were isolated using Ficoll-Histopaque density gradient centrifugation and then cryopreserved in the vapor phase of liquid nitrogen. Purity and quantity of every magnetically sorted T cell population were checked by analytical flow cytometry. Genomic DNA was isolated from each sorted fraction and quantified by UV absorbance on a Nanodrop 2000c. TCR CDR3 regions were amplified from genomic DNA by multiplex PCR using the deep immunoSEQ assay. Extracted genomic DNA from each cell subset was spread evenly across all wells of several immunoSEQ 96-well plates, with each plate serving as a replicate. For sorted subsets, roughly 200 ng of genomic DNA, equivalent to 25,000 to 35,000 T cell genomes, went into each replicate PCR. Purified libraries were quantified with a Qubit 3.0 fluorometer, sized on a Bioanalyzer 2100, and re-quantified with the KAPA Library Quantification kit. A separate single-read 150-cycle Illumina NextSeq 550 flow cell was used to sequence each immunoSEQ 96-well plate. Turning to the authors' computational methods: The immunoSEQ output contained only junctional sequences without quality scores, so filtering could not match that applied to full-length reads. Sequences were annotated with PyIR, a Python wrapper for IgBLAST v1.9, and V/J genes and CDR3 were assigned using IMGT germline references. Reads were filtered out if the reads had weak V/J assignments (E-value above 1e-6), no CDR3, stop codons, out-of-frame junctions, or ambiguous translated residues. A V3J clonotype was defined by an identical inferred V gene, J gene, and CDR3 amino acid sequence. Percentage overlap between repertoires was computed as shared unique clonotypes divided by the size of the smaller repertoire. Repertoire richness was assessed with RTK rarefaction, the Chao1 estimator, and Recon v2.1 estimates of unobserved clonotypes. For all TCRbeta clonotypes obtained by the gDNA method from a few donors, generation probabilities were computed with OLGA. Drawn from immuneACCESS, this table holds only the in-frame rearrangements with V and J called that TCRdb kept. Clones are partly lost; checked studies trace under half to an unresolved V gene and leave the rest unexplained. V, J and clone size derive from that table, while D and trimming were established from the DNA sequence. In this sample the table shows around 2,000,000 clones, 85% to 95% of which occur a single time. About 1.5% of the sample is in the top ten clones.

As concerns this clone: Its antigen specificity is not known. Within one base of it there is no much larger clone, and no base qualities were kept.

Germline trimming: 3 bases from V, 0 bases from J; junction bases outside gene matches: 7. The CDR3 numbers 16 residues from cysteine through phenylalanine. Only the CDR3 part of the read is kept: 48 bases, read in frame from the first base. The germline V gene (reference sequence) gives CDR1 as PRHDT and CDR2 as FYEKMQ. The source material was naive CD8+ T cells from PBMCs. Interpreted using the paper, the cell subset or site label stands for: CD45RA+CCR7+. The V gene is TRBV13 and the J gene is TRBJ2-7; 8 bases in the middle match TRBD1. The source of this sequence is a man younger than 35 in good health. Some clones in this sample may be carry-over from other donors' samples. CDR3 sequence: CASSFSGQGASYEQYF. DNA sequence: TGTGCCAGCAGCTTCTCCGGACAGGGTGCCTCCTACGAGCAGTACTTC.